The rows below give T cell receptor beta chains drawn from one sample of a study of CD8+ T cells in alopecia areata. Measured with immunoSEQ multiplex PCR; TCRdb has only the in-frame clones, and not every one. This table has around 200,000 clones, over 60% appearing once. This specimen consisted of CD4+ T cells sorted from blood, obtained at week 4, from a patient treated with tofacitinib. Every receptor here comes from a human donor with alopecia areata. CDR3s include the opening cysteine and the closing phenylalanine or tryptophan. Fields, in order: J gene, clone size, V gene, D gene, CDR3 length, CDR3 protein, CDR3 DNA. A D gene is named only where the DNA matches it firmly. Clone size is given for some rows only: seen once, a few or many times, or a class if the clone is expanded.

TRBJ2-5	few	TRBV7-3	TRBD2	16	CASSSGLTSGVETQYF	TGTGCCAGCAGCTCAGGACTCACCAGCGGGGTAGAGACCCAGTACTTC
TRBJ2-7	.	TRBV5-1	.	17	CASSLGVAPRVTYEQYF	TGCGCCAGCAGCTTGGGAGTAGCTCCCCGCGTTACCTACGAGCAGTACTTC
TRBJ2-7	.	TRBV18	TRBD1	13	CASSKRDRDEQYF	TGTGCCAGCTCGAAGCGGGACAGGGACGAGCAGTACTTC
TRBJ2-4	.	TRBV2	.	14	CASSERAFGNIQYF	TGTGCCAGCAGTGAAAGAGCCTTCGGCAACATTCAGTACTTC
TRBJ2-3	few	TRBV29-1	.	13	CSVAGRSSDTQYF	TGCAGCGTTGCAGGCAGAAGCTCAGATACGCAGTATTTT
TRBJ1-1	few	TRBV2	.	13	CASSVQGSAEAFF	TGTGCCAGCAGTGTGCAGGGGTCAGCTGAAGCTTTCTTT
TRBJ1-5	.	TRBV10-3	TRBD1	16	CAISESGTGEDQPQHF	TGTGCCATCAGTGAGTCGGGGACAGGGGAGGACCAGCCCCAGCATTTT
TRBJ1-1	.	TRBV19	TRBD1	14	CASSIRDRGVEAFF	TGTGCCAGTAGTATACGAGACAGGGGTGTCGAAGCTTTCTTT
TRBJ2-1	few	TRBV29-1	.	13	CSAGEDSYNEQFF	TGCAGCGCGGGCGAGGACTCCTACAATGAGCAGTTCTTC
TRBJ1-1	.	TRBV15	.	15	CATSRDRAGNTEAFF	TGTGCCACCAGCAGAGATCGGGCAGGGAATACTGAAGCTTTCTTT
TRBJ2-3	.	TRBV29-1	.	14	CSVVSRGDKGTQYF	TGCAGCGTTGTAAGCAGGGGCGACAAAGGGACGCAGTATTTT
TRBJ1-4	once	TRBV6-6	.	13	CASDSRTNEKLFF	TGTGCCAGCGATTCCAGAACTAATGAAAAACTGTTTTTT
TRBJ2-3	once	TRBV6-5	.	13	CASSPRTPDTQYF	TGTGCCAGCAGCCCGAGAACCCCAGATACGCAGTATTTT
TRBJ1-2	.	TRBV30	.	11	CAWSVVGGYTF	TGTGCCTGGAGTGTGGTAGGTGGCTACACCTTC
TRBJ2-1	.	TRBV9	.	16	CASSVFPQTNGNEQFF	TGTGCCAGCAGCGTATTTCCCCAGACTAATGGAAATGAGCAGTTCTTC
TRBJ2-1	.	TRBV30	TRBD2	13	CAWSKPMGGEQFF	TGTGCCTGGAGTAAGCCCATGGGAGGGGAGCAGTTCTTC
TRBJ2-5	.	TRBV29-1	.	12	CSVEQGSQTQYF	TGCAGCGTTGAACAGGGAAGCCAGACCCAGTACTTC
TRBJ2-3	.	TRBV7-2	TRBD1	16	CASSLRQGTRTDTQYF	TGTGCCAGCAGCTTAAGACAGGGGACCCGCACAGATACGCAGTATTTT
TRBJ2-3	.	TRBV30	TRBD1	14	CAWSALGQAGTQYF	TGTGCCTGGAGTGCCCTGGGACAGGCGGGTACGCAGTATTTT
TRBJ2-3	.	TRBV11-2	.	16	CASSPRGQRLADTQYF	TGTGCCAGCAGCCCACGGGGCCAAAGGCTGGCAGATACGCAGTATTTT
TRBJ2-3	.	TRBV2	TRBD1	15	CASSETGGSTDTQYF	TGTGCCAGCTCAGAGACAGGGGGAAGCACAGATACGCAGTATTTT
TRBJ1-2	.	TRBV2	.	13	CASSDIGNYGYTF	TGTGCCAGCAGTGACATTGGAAACTATGGCTACACCTTC
TRBJ1-5	.	TRBV15	.	18	CATSRDAISARSNQPQHF	TGTGCCACCAGCAGAGATGCAATTTCTGCCCGCAGCAATCAGCCCCAGCATTTT
TRBJ1-5	.	TRBV29-1	.	15	CSARMGGAGNQPQHF	TGCAGCGCCAGGATGGGGGGGGCTGGCAATCAGCCCCAGCATTTT
TRBJ1-1	once	TRBV6-6	.	14	CASSYRDPNTEAFF	TGTGCCAGCAGTTACAGAGACCCGAACACTGAAGCTTTCTTT
TRBJ2-1	few	TRBV11-3	.	16	CASSLFGESSYNEQFF	TGTGCCAGCAGCTTATTCGGCGAGAGCTCCTACAATGAGCAGTTCTTC
TRBJ1-2	.	TRBV30	.	11	CAWSGTYGYTF	TGTGCCTGGAGTGGGACCTATGGCTACACCTTC
TRBJ2-7	few	TRBV29-1	TRBD1	15	CSASEPGQGQDEQYF	TGCAGCGCTAGCGAACCGGGACAGGGACAAGACGAGCAGTACTTC
TRBJ2-1	.	TRBV7-2	.	15	CASSLGAVGSNEQFF	TGTGCCAGCAGCTTAGGGGCGGTCGGATCGAATGAGCAGTTCTTC
TRBJ1-2	few	TRBV7-2	.	15	CASSPQLVANYGYTF	TGTGCCAGCAGCCCCCAGCTCGTGGCTAACTATGGCTACACCTTC
TRBJ1-2	few	TRBV11-2	.	13	CASRGAGDYGYTF	TGTGCCAGCAGGGGGGCAGGGGACTATGGCTACACCTTC
TRBJ2-5	.	TRBV28	TRBD1	16	CASSLYGQGRRETQYF	TGTGCCAGCAGTTTATACGGACAGGGTAGGCGAGAGACCCAGTACTTC
TRBJ1-5	.	TRBV11-2	.	14	CASSLGFSNQPQHF	TGTGCCAGCAGCTTAGGATTCAGCAATCAGCCCCAGCATTTT
TRBJ1-5	once	TRBV5-1	.	11	CASSCVQPQHF	TGCGCCAGCAGTTGCGTGCAGCCCCAGCATTTT
TRBJ2-1	.	TRBV2	.	14	CASTPDFAGSEQFF	TGTGCCAGCACCCCCGACTTTGCGGGGAGTGAGCAGTTCTTC
TRBJ2-1	.	TRBV4-2	.	12	CASSPRYNEQFF	TGTGCCAGCAGCCCCCGGTACAATGAGCAGTTCTTC
TRBJ1-1	few	TRBV4-3	.	14	CASSLDSRHTEAFF	TGCGCCAGCAGCTTAGACAGCCGACACACTGAAGCTTTCTTT
TRBJ1-2	.	TRBV4-3	TRBD1	16	CASSQGTGKDNYGYTF	TGCGCCAGCAGCCAGGGGACAGGGAAGGATAACTATGGCTACACCTTC
TRBJ2-7	.	TRBV5-1	TRBD2	16	CASSSVGGGSYYEQYF	TGCGCCAGCAGCTCTGTAGGCGGGGGGTCTTACTACGAGCAGTACTTC
TRBJ1-5	.	TRBV5-1	.	13	CASSVNSNQPQHF	TGCGCCAGCAGCGTCAATAGCAATCAGCCCCAGCATTTT
TRBJ2-5	.	TRBV29-1	TRBD2	15	CSVVLAGGSQETQYF	TGCAGCGTTGTCCTAGCGGGGGGGTCCCAAGAGACCCAGTACTTC
TRBJ2-1	.	TRBV11-2	.	15	CASSLRDPRTNEQFF	TGTGCCAGCAGCTTACGGGATCCTCGGACGAATGAGCAGTTCTTC
TRBJ2-7	.	TRBV5-1	TRBD1	15	CASSSGQGIGHEQYF	TGCGCCAGCAGCTCGGGACAGGGAATAGGCCACGAGCAGTACTTC
TRBJ1-1	.	TRBV10-3	.	15	CAITPGGAGNTEAFF	TGTGCCATCACCCCGGGGGGCGCGGGGAACACTGAAGCTTTCTTT
TRBJ1-4	.	TRBV30	.	13	CAFTGSANEKLFF	TGTGCCTTCACAGGGTCGGCTAATGAAAAACTGTTTTTT